Below are 5 T cell receptor beta chains sequenced from a single sample in a study of T cell responses to AZD1222 COVID-19 vaccine. Produced via immunoSEQ multiplex PCR; TCRdb's table is partial and in-frame only. This sample has 100,000 to 150,000 clones; under 90% occur once, and the top ten carry about a fifth. The sample in question was peripheral blood, obtained on day 0 of AZD1222 vaccination. The origin of the receptors is an adult in good health.

This chain joins TRBV6-5 and TRBJ2-7, with 7 bases that match TRBD1. The CDR3 runs to 15 residues. CDR1 is MNHEY, CDR2 SVGAGI, per germline. With 6 bases clipped from V and 3 bases from J, the junction kept 11 bases outside the gene matches. The CDR3 region has the DNA TGTGCCAGCAGACGCCGGGACAGCGAACTCTACGAGCAGTACTTC. As protein: CASRRRDSELYEQYF.

A remark on this clone: The germline gene is not matched at one end of the junction; a read error may be the cause. CDR3 coding DNA: TGTGCTAGTACAGGGGGCATTCAGCCCCAGCATTTT. It specifies CASTGGIQPQHF. The genes are TRBV19 and TRBJ1-5; 9 nucleotides agree with TRBD1. Germline loops: CDR1 LNHDA, CDR2 SQIVND (reference sequence). The CDR3 loop spans 12 amino acids.

This chain connects TRBV6-4 to TRBJ2-3; D gene unclear. This CDR3 has 14 amino acids. With 3 bases removed from V and 1 base from J, the gap between germline ends came to 8 bases. Germline lookup yields CDR1 MRHNA and CDR2 SNTAGT. CDR3 DNA: TGTGCCAGCAGTGAGGCCCCTGGCACAGATACGCAGTATTTT. Its translation: CASSEAPGTDTQYF.

The rearrangement uses TRBV7-2 and TRBJ1-1; no reliable D call. Trimming left V 2 bases short and J 4 bases short, with 11 bases between. CDR1 and CDR2 from the germline V gene are SGHTA and FQGNSA. CDR3 length: 14 residues. The CDR3 here is CASSLWASSTEAFF. The CDR3 DNA reads TGTGCCAGCAGCTTATGGGCGTCAAGCACTGAAGCTTTCTTT.

V usage is TRBV19 and J usage is TRBJ2-1; 8 bases agree with TRBD2. With 4 bases clipped from V and 12 bases from J, the junction kept 5 bases outside the gene matches. Germline values: CDR1 LNHDA, CDR2 SQIVND (reference sequence). The CDR3 contains 12 residues. CDR3 DNA sequence: TGTGCCAGTAGTACGTGGACTAGCCCGCAGTTCTTC. This sequence encodes CASSTWTSPQFF.